These 9 T cell receptor beta chains share one sample of origin, sequenced in a study of blood T cell repertoires in COVID-19. The table came from immunoSEQ multiplex PCR; TCRdb's copy has only in-frame clones and leaves some out. The sample has 330,000 or so clones; about 90% are singletons. Sequencing input: PBMCs or T cells enriched from blood (not recorded which). The receptors stem from a man aged 35-49 years in a cohort exposed to, infected with or recovered from COVID-19 (not recorded which).

V usage is TRBV27 and J usage is TRBJ2-7; possibly TRBD1 for D (5 bases). The germline gives CDR1 MNHEY, CDR2 SMNVEV (reference sequence). CDR3 length equals 15 residues. Trimming took off 5 bases at V and 3 bases at J, with 17 bases between the two ends. CDR3 residues: CASSRSLDSRYEQYF. CDR3 bases: TGTGCCAGCAGTAGAAGCCTCGACAGCCGCTACGAGCAGTACTTC.

The rearrangement links TRBV6-5 to TRBJ1-2, with D possibly matching TRBD1 (5 bases). The CDR3 runs to 13 residues. The ends were cut back, 3 bases at V and 7 bases at J, with 12 bases in the middle. Germline V gives CDR1 MNHEY, CDR2 SVGAGI. The CDR3 region has the DNA TGTGCCAGCAGTTATTCAGGGAACGGTGGCTACACCTTC. It codes for CASSYSGNGGYTF.

The V call is TRBV12-5, the J call TRBJ2-3; D remains ambiguous. This CDR3 region has 15 residues. The ends were cut back, 2 bases at V and 1 base at J, with 10 bases in the middle. The V gene's germline CDR1 is LGHNT and CDR2 FRNRAP. CDR3 bases: TGTGCTAGTGGTTTGATAATAGTACGCACAGATACGCAGTATTTT. It translates to CASGLIIVRTDTQYF.

There are a few counts of this clone. The chain is built from TRBV6-2 or TRBV6-3 and TRBJ2-7; tentative D call: TRBD2 (6 bases). CDR3 size: 16 residues. Between the trimmed V and J ends, which lost 0 bases and 2 bases, there was a span of 14 bases. Germline loops: CDR1 MNHEY, CDR2 SVGEGT. The CDR3 sequence is CASSYSRGGRAYEQYF. CDR3 DNA sequence: TGTGCCAGCAGTTACTCGAGGGGAGGCCGGGCCTACGAGCAGTACTTC.

J is TRBJ2-1 and V is TRBV18; 7 positions match TRBD2. The germline V gene has CDR1 KGHSH and CDR2 LQKENI. CDR3 length equals 15 residues. With 3 bases clipped from V and 4 bases from J, the junction kept 6 bases outside the gene matches. CDR3 sequence (DNA): TGTGCCAGCTCACCGGCTAGCGGACGGTACAATGAGCAGTTCTTC. Protein sequence: CASSPASGRYNEQFF.

The J gene is TRBJ1-3, the V gene TRBV9; D uncertain. In germline, CDR1 is SGDLS, CDR2 YYNGEE. The CDR3 loop spans 17 amino acids. V lost 0 bases and J lost 2, with 15 bases in between. The CDR3 sequence: CASSVEVGERPGNTIYF. CDR3 in DNA: TGTGCCAGCAGCGTAGAAGTCGGGGAAAGGCCTGGAAACACCATATATTTT.

The chain is built from TRBV3-1 (or the pseudogene TRBV3-2) and TRBJ2-5; D remains unclear. The CDR3 has 15 residues. CDR1 LGHDT and CDR2 YNNKEL come from the germline V gene (reference sequence). Trimming took 1 base from V and 5 from J, leaving 14 bases between them. The CDR3 bases are TGTGCCAGCAGCCAAGGTCCACATAGCTCCGAGACCCAGTACTTC. It specifies CASSQGPHSSETQYF.

This rearrangement joins TRBV4-1 to TRBJ2-7; weak D call: TRBD2 (5 bases). Looked up from germline, CDR1 is MGHRA and CDR2 is YSYEKL. Deletions cut 4 bases from V and 5 bases from J, with 15 bases between. CDR3 length: 14 residues. DNA of the CDR3: TGCGCCAGCAGCCCCGACGAGGGCCGGAACGAGCAGTACTTC. Translation gives CASSPDEGRNEQYF.

The chain has TRBV6-1 and TRBJ1-2, with TRBD1 as a possible D gene (6 bases). CDR3 size: 15 residues. Germline V lookup: CDR1 MNHNS, CDR2 SASEGT. Trimming shortened V by 0 bases and J by 6 bases, and 14 bases separated the two germline ends. CDR3 in amino acids: CASSEAAGVVNGYTF. CDR3 nucleotides: TGTGCCAGCAGTGAAGCAGCAGGGGTCGTCAATGGCTACACCTTC.